Following are 10 T cell receptor beta chains from one sample sequenced in a study of blood T cell repertoires in COVID-19. Generated by immunoSEQ multiplex PCR, the TCRdb table keeps only in-frame clones and is missing some. The profile shows 300,000 to 350,000 clones, under 95% of them singletons. Sequencing was performed on peripheral blood. These receptors all come from a woman under 30 who had recovered from COVID-19.

This clone has just one count. The rearrangement links TRBV24-1 to TRBJ2-1; D is unresolved. From germline, CDR1 is KGHDR and CDR2 SFDVKD. V lost 3 bases and J lost 6, with 14 bases in between. The CDR3 is 15 residues long. CDR3: CATSDPRTTGNEQFF. As DNA, the CDR3 is TGTGCCACCAGTGATCCCCGTACGACGGGCAATGAGCAGTTCTTC.

The chain carries TRBV11-2 and TRBJ1-2; D possibly corresponds to TRBD1 (5 bases). Looked up from germline, CDR1 is SGHAT and CDR2 is FQNNGV. The CDR3 has 15 residues. V lost 5 bases to trimming and J lost 2 bases, with 15 bases between them. The CDR3 sequence: CASSPVRRQNYGYTF. The CDR3 DNA follows: TGTGCCAGCAGCCCGGTTAGGCGACAGAACTATGGCTACACCTTC.

The chain joins TRBV6-6 to TRBJ1-5; no clear D gene. Trimming stripped 0 bases from V and 1 base from J, with 10 bases between. The germline gives CDR1 MNHNY, CDR2 SVGAGI (reference sequence). The CDR3 is made up of 16 amino acids. The CDR3 here is CASSYSLTESNQPQHF. The CDR3 DNA reads as TGTGCCAGCAGTTACTCCCTCACAGAAAGCAATCAGCCCCAGCATTTT.

The V and J genes are TRBV30 and TRBJ2-1; tentatively, D is TRBD1 (7 bases). V lost 8 bases and J lost 4, with 15 bases in between. Germline CDR1 and CDR2: GTSNPN and SVGIG (reference sequence). The CDR3 spans 13 residues. The CDR3 DNA reads TGTGCCGCCGGAGGGGGCGCTTACAATGAGCAGTTCTTC. As protein: CAAGGGAYNEQFF.

The CDR3 sequence is CASSLQGDEQFF. The CDR3 DNA is TGTGCCAGCAGCTTACAGGGGGATGAGCAGTTCTTC. The V and J genes are TRBV7-6 and TRBJ2-1; 7 bases line up with TRBD1. CDR1 SGHVS and CDR2 FNYEAQ come from the germline V gene. The CDR3 loop spans 12 amino acids. The J segment lost 8 bases and the V segment lost 2 bases, leaving 0 bases of the junction unmatched.

The chain has TRBV5-4 and TRBJ2-5; TRBD1 aligns across 8 bases. The junction had 5 bases not matched to a gene; V was cut back by 6 bases and J by 4 bases. Germline loops: CDR1 SGHNT, CDR2 YYREEE (reference sequence). This CDR3 contains 13 residues. The CDR3 here is CASMTGVGETQYF. DNA for the CDR3: TGTGCCAGCATGACAGGGGTCGGAGAGACCCAGTACTTC.

The CDR3 DNA follows: TGTGCCAGCAGCGGAGGACTAGCGGGGAACACCGGGGAGCTGTTTTTT. The encoded protein is CASSGGLAGNTGELFF. The chain is built from TRBV7-6 and TRBJ2-2, with 11 bases lining up with TRBD2. V dropped 5 bases and J dropped 1; count of bases not matched to a gene: 3. The germline CDR1 and CDR2 sequences are SGHVS and FNYEAQ. This CDR3 spans 16 amino acids.

The V and J genes are TRBV5-1 and TRBJ1-1, with 11 positions matching TRBD1. The V gene end was trimmed by 1 base and the J gene end by 4 bases; junction bases not matched to a gene: 3. The CDR3 has 15 residues. Germline lookup yields CDR1 SGHRS and CDR2 YFSETQ. Here the CDR3 reads CASSLTGTGGTEAFF. The DNA of the CDR3 is TGCGCCAGCAGCTTGACCGGGACAGGGGGCACTGAAGCTTTCTTT.

The chain combines TRBV27 with TRBJ2-1, with TRBD2 as a possible D gene (6 bases). Germline V gene data show CDR1 as MNHEY and CDR2 as SMNVEV (reference sequence). Trimming stripped 8 bases from V and 2 bases from J, with 16 bases between. This CDR3 contains 15 residues. The CDR3 region is CASGFSGGTYNEQFF. The CDR3, as DNA: TGTGCCAGCGGGTTTAGCGGAGGAACCTACAATGAGCAGTTCTTC.

The CDR3 nucleotides read TGTGCCAGCAGTTTATCTCCAGGGGATAATTCACCCCTCCACTTT. The encoded protein is CASSLSPGDNSPLHF. The rearrangement uses TRBV27 and TRBJ1-6, with D maybe TRBD1 (6 bases). The V and J ends lost 0 bases and 5 bases respectively, with 8 bases between them. Germline V CDR1 and CDR2: MNHEY, SMNVEV (reference sequence). This CDR3 has 15 amino acids.